This T cell receptor beta chain is drawn from a study of blood T cell repertoires in COVID-19. Clinical history as reported by participants underpinned cohort assignment. Per the original data handling: Reference gene primer amplification gave nucleated cell count estimates. This table comes from immunoSEQ multiplex PCR, and its TCRdb copy is limited to in-frame clones, with some not included. That table is the source of V, J and clone size, and D and trimming were worked out from the DNA. The sample holds around 320,000 clones, 90% seen once. V gave up 1 base and J gave up 3 bases; unmatched junction bases: 4. Germline V gene sequence: CDR1 SGHAT, CDR2 FQNNGV. CDR3 size: 15 residues.

The clonotype originates from a woman in her 30s who had been exposed to COVID-19. The chain employs TRBV11-2 and TRBJ1-2; the match to TRBD1 covers 8 bases. Sequenced sample: PBMCs or T cells enriched from blood (not recorded which). This CDR3 is CASSLGRGLDYGYTF. The DNA of the CDR3 is TGTGCCAGCAGCTTAGGCAGGGGGCTGGACTATGGCTACACCTTC.